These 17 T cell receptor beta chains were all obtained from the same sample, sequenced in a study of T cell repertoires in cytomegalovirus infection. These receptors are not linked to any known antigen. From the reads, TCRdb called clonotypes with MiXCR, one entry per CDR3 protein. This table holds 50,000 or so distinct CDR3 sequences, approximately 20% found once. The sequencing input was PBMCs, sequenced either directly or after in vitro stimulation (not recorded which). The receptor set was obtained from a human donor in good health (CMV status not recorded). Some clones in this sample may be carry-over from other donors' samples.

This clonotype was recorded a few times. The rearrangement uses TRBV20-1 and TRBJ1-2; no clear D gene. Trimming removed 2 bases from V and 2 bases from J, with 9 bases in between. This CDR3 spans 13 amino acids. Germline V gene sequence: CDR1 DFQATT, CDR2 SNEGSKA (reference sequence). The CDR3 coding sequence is TGCAGTGCTAGAAGGATGGGGAACTATGGCTACACCTTC. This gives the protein CSARRMGNYGYTF.

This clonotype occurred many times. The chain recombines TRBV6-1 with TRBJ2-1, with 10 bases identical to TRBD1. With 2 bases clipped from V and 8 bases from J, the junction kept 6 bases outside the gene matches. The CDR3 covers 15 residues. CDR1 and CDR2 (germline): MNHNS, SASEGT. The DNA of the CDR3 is TGTGCCAGCAGTGAAAGGGGACAGGGGATCGATGAGCAGTTCTTC. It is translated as CASSERGQGIDEQFF.

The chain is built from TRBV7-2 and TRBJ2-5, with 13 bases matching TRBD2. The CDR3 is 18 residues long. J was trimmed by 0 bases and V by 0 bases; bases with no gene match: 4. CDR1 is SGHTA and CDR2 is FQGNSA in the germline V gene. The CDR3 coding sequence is TGTGCCAGCAGCTTAGCCGTGACTAGCGGGGGGCACCAAGAGACCCAGTACTTC. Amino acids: CASSLAVTSGGHQETQYF. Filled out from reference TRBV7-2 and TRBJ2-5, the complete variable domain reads GAGVSQSPSNKVTEKGKDVELRCDPISGHTALYWYRQSLGQGLEFLIYFQGNSAPDKSGLPSDRFSAERTGGSVSTLTIQRTQQEDSAVYLCASSLAVTSGGHQETQYFGPGTRLLVL.

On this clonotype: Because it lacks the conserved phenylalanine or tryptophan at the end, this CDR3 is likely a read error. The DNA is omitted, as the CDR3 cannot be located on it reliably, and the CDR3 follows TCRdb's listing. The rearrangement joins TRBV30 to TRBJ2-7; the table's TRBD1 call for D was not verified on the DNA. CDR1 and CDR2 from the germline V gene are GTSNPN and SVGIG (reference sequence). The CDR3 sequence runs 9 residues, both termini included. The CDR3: CACQPSDRA.

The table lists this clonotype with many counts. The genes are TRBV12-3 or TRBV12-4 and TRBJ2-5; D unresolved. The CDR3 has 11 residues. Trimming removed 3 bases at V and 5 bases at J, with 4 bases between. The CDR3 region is CASSFKETQYF. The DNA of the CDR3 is TGTGCCAGCAGTTTTAAGGAGACCCAGTACTTC.

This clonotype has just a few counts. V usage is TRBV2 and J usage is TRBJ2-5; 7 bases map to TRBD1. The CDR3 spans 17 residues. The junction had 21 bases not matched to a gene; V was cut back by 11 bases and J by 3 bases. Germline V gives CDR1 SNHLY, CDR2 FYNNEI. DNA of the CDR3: TGTGCCGGACAGGATGAGGAACAGGCGACTGGGGAAGAGACCCAGTACTTC. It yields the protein CAGQDEEQATGEETQYF.

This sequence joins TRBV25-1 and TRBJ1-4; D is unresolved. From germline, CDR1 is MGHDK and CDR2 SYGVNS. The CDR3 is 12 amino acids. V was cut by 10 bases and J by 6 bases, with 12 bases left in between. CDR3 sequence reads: CATAFSDEKLFF. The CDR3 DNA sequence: TGTGCCACCGCGTTTAGCGATGAAAAACTGTTTTTT.

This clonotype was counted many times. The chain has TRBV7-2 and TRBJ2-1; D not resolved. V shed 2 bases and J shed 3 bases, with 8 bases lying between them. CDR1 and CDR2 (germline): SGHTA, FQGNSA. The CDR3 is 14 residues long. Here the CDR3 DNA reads TGTGCCAGCAGCTTATTACCAATCTACAATGAGCAGTTCTTC. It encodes CASSLLPIYNEQFF.

CDR3 in amino acids: CASSFDLRLALAGNEQFF. In DNA, the CDR3 is TGTGCCAGCAGCTTCGACCTACGACTAGCCCTCGCCGGGAATGAGCAGTTCTTC. The chain is built from TRBV5-5 and TRBJ2-1; 7 bases fit TRBD2. The CDR3 has 18 residues. With V trimmed by 2 bases and J by 7 bases, 18 bases remained unmatched. The germline V gene has CDR1 SGHKS and CDR2 YYEKEE (reference sequence).

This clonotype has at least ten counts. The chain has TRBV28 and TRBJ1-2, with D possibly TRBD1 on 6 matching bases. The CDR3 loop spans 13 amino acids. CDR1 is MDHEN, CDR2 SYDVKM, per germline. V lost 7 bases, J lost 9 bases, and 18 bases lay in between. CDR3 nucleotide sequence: TGTGCCAGCAACTCTAGGGGGGGTGTAAGCTACACCTTC. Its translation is CASNSRGGVSYTF.

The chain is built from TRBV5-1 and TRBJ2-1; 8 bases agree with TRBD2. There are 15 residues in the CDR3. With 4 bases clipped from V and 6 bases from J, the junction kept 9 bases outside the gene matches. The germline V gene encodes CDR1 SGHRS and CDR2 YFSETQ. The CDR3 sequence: CASSIFSGNANEQFF. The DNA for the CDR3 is TGCGCCAGCAGCATCTTTAGCGGGAACGCCAATGAGCAGTTCTTC.

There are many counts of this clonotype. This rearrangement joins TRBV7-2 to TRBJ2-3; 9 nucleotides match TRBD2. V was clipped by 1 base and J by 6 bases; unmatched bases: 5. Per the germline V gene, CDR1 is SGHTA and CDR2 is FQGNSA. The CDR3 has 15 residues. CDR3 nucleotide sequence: TGTGCCAGCAGCTTAGATAGCGGGAGTTGGGATACGCAGTATTTT. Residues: CASSLDSGSWDTQYF.

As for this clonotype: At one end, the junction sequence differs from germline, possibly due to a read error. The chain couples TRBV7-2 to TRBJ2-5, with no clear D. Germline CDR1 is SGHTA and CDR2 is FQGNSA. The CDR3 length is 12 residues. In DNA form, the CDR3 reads TGTGCCAGCTGCCAGGATCAAGAGACACATTTCTTC. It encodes CASCQDQETHFF.

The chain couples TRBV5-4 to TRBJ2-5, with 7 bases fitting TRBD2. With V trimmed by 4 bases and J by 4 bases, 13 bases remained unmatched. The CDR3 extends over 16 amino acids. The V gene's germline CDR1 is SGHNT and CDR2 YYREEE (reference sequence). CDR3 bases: TGTGCCAGCAGCCCCGCTCAACGGACGGGAGGAGAGACCCAGTACTTC. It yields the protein CASSPAQRTGGETQYF.

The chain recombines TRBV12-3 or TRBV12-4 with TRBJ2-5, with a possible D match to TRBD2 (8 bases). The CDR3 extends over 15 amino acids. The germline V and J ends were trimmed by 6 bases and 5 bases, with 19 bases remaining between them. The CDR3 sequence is CASRRGGTEMETQYF. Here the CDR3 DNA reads TGTGCCAGCAGACGGGGGGGGACAGAGATGGAGACCCAGTACTTC.

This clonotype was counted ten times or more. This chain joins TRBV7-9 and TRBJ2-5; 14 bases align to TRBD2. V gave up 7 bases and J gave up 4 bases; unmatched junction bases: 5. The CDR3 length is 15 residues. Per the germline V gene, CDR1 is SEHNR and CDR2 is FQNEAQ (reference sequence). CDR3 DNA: TGTGCCAGCACCCCGACTAGCGGGAGGGCAGAGACCCAGTACTTC. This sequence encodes CASTPTSGRAETQYF.

In DNA, the CDR3 is TGCAGCGTTTGGACAGGGGCCCCTGAAGCTTTCTTT. Translation gives CSVWTGAPEAFF. This sequence joins TRBV29-1 and TRBJ1-1, with 9 bases fitting TRBD1. The CDR3 runs to 12 residues. Looked up from germline, CDR1 is SQVTM and CDR2 is ANQGSEA. J was trimmed by 6 bases and V by 5 bases; bases with no gene match: 4.